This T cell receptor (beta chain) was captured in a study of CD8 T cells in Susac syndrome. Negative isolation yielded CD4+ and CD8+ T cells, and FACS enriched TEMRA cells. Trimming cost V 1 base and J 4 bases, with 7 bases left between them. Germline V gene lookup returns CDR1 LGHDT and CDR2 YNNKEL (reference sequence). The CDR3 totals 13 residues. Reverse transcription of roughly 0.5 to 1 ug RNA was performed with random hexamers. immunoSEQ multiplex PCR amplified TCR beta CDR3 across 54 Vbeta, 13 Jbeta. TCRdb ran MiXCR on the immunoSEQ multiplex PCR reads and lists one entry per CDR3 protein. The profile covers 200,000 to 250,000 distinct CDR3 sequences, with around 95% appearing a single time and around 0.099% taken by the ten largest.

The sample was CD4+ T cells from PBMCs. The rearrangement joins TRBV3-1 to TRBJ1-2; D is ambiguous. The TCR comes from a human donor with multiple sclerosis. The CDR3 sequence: CASSQGDGYGYTF. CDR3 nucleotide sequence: TGTGCCAGCAGCCAAGGAGATGGCTATGGCTACACCTTC.